The 5 T cell receptor beta chains given below trace back to one sample, sequenced in a study of radiotherapy plus CTLA-4 blockade in lung cancer. The table came from immunoSEQ multiplex PCR; TCRdb's copy has only in-frame clones and leaves some out. The repertoire has some 100,000 clones, approximately 80% of them found once; the top ten carry more than 12%. Sample: peripheral blood, taken from a patient treated with radiotherapy plus ipilimumab. The origin of the receptors is a human donor with non-small cell lung cancer that progressed on radiotherapy plus ipilimumab.

This chain links TRBV7-2 with TRBJ2-3, with D possibly TRBD1 on 6 matching bases. Trimming shortened V by 4 bases and J by 2 bases, and 10 bases separated the two germline ends. The CDR3 runs to 14 residues. CDR1 SGHTA and CDR2 FQGNSA come from the germline V gene. The CDR3, as DNA: TGTGCCAGCAGCTACGGACAGTTCACAGATACGCAGTATTTT. Translating it yields CASSYGQFTDTQYF. The full variable domain, completed using reference TRBV7-2 and TRBJ2-3, is GAGVSQSPSNKVTEKGKDVELRCDPISGHTALYWYRQSLGQGLEFLIYFQGNSAPDKSGLPSDRFSAERTGGSVSTLTIQRTQQEDSAVYLCASSYGQFTDTQYFGPGTRLTVL.

The V call is TRBV7-7, the J call TRBJ2-4; TRBD2 agrees at 9 bases. Germline CDR1 SSHAT, CDR2 FNYEAQ (reference sequence). J was trimmed by 2 bases and V by 2 bases; bases with no gene match: 4. The length of the CDR3 is 16 residues. CDR3: CASSLRGGVTKNIQYF. CDR3 DNA sequence: TGTGCCAGCAGCTTACGCGGGGGGGTAACCAAAAACATTCAGTACTTC.

The chain is built from TRBV6-5 and TRBJ1-6, with a tentative D call TRBD1 (5 bases). The CDR3 extends over 16 amino acids. V was shortened by 0 bases and J by 10 bases, with 16 bases between the two germline ends. Germline V lookup: CDR1 MNHEY, CDR2 SVGAGI. The CDR3 here is CASSYSGGGVKSPLHF. The CDR3 nucleotides read TGTGCCAGCAGTTACTCGGGGGGAGGGGTCAAATCACCCCTCCACTTT.

This clone was counted a single time. The gene calls are TRBV7-8 and TRBJ2-7; 7 nucleotides align to TRBD1. The germline V gene encodes CDR1 SGHVS and CDR2 FQNEAQ. This CDR3 has 14 residues. Trimming at V came to 5 bases and at J to 0 bases, leaving 4 bases not matched to a gene. CDR3 in amino acids: CASSMGTASYEQYF. In DNA form, the CDR3 reads TGTGCCAGCAGCATGGGGACAGCCTCCTACGAGCAGTACTTC.

This clone was recorded once. The gene calls are TRBV7-8 and TRBJ1-1, with a tentative D call TRBD1 (6 bases). The germline CDR1 and CDR2 sequences are SGHVS and FQNEAQ. V was trimmed by 0 bases and J by 3 bases, leaving 14 bases between them. The CDR3 is made up of 16 amino acids. CDR3: CASSLAGAGVHTEAFF. CDR3 DNA sequence: TGTGCCAGCAGCTTAGCGGGGGCAGGGGTGCACACTGAAGCTTTCTTT.